Shown below are 8 T cell receptor beta chains from a single sample sequenced in a study of T cell changes during pregnancy in multiple sclerosis. Here immunoSEQ multiplex PCR was the method, and the copy in TCRdb shows in-frame clones only, minus some. The sample holds approximately 45,000 clones; around 84% are singletons and the top ten take 0.55% to 0.75%. The starting material was CD4+ T cells from peripheral blood mononuclear cells, obtained before pregnancy. These receptors were collected from a female donor with multiple sclerosis, enrolled in a pregnancy study.

This chain uses TRBV19 with TRBJ1-1; D unresolved. The CDR3 consists of 13 residues. V shed 3 bases and J shed 5 bases, with 10 bases lying between them. From germline, CDR1 is LNHDA and CDR2 SQIVND (reference sequence). For the CDR3, the DNA is TGTGCCAGTAGTATCCCGGGAGGGACTGAAGCTTTCTTT. It is translated as CASSIPGGTEAFF.

The chain links TRBV27 to TRBJ1-2, with TRBD1 identical over 7 bases. Germline CDR1 MNHEY, CDR2 SMNVEV (reference sequence). The J segment lost 4 bases and the V segment lost 5 bases, leaving 16 bases of the junction unmatched. The CDR3 runs to 17 residues. The CDR3 DNA follows: TGTGCCAGCAGTCCCGGGACAGCGAGTTTAAAGTCCTATGGCTACACCTTC. It encodes CASSPGTASLKSYGYTF.

The chain employs TRBV9 and TRBJ2-1; possible D gene TRBD2, 5 bases. CDR3 length: 13 residues. Trimming took off 0 bases at V and 9 bases at J, with 10 bases between the two ends. Germline CDR1 and CDR2: SGDLS and YYNGEE. The CDR3 spells CASSVVSGGEQFF. The CDR3 DNA follows: TGTGCCAGCAGCGTAGTCTCAGGAGGTGAGCAGTTCTTC.

This chain connects TRBV16 to TRBJ1-2, with 9 bases matching TRBD1. The germline gives CDR1 KGHSY, CDR2 FQNENV. Germline trimming cut 1 base from V and 7 bases from J; bases unmatched to any gene: 4. The CDR3 runs to 14 residues. The CDR3 nucleotides read TGTGCCAGCAGCCAATGGGACAGGGCTGGTGGCTACACCTTC. Translation gives CASSQWDRAGGYTF.

The chain carries TRBV6-1 and TRBJ1-2, with unresolved D. The CDR3 loop spans 12 amino acids. CDR1 and CDR2 (germline): MNHNS, SASEGT. Trimming pared 1 base from V and 5 bases from J, leaving 5 bases between. The CDR3 DNA reads TGTGCCAGCAGTGAAGACAGTTATGGCTACACCTTC. Protein product: CASSEDSYGYTF.

The chain combines TRBV6-4 with TRBJ2-2; 7 bases fit TRBD2. From germline, CDR1 is MRHNA and CDR2 SNTAGT. Trimming took 5 bases from V and 2 from J; bases not matched to a gene: 8. This CDR3 has 16 amino acids. In DNA form, the CDR3 reads TGTGCCAGCAGTCTTAACCCGGGGGGAAACACCGGGGAGCTGTTTTTT. Translating it yields CASSLNPGGNTGELFF.

This clone was seen many times. The CDR3 here is CASSETLNTGELFF. The DNA for the CDR3 is TGTGCCAGCAGCGAGACACTGAACACCGGGGAGCTGTTTTTT. This chain links TRBV2 with TRBJ2-2; D is ambiguous. V was pared by 6 bases and J by 1 base, with 9 bases between. Germline lookup yields CDR1 SNHLY and CDR2 FYNNEI. The CDR3 totals 14 residues.

This clone occurred once. This chain connects TRBV25-1 to TRBJ1-2, with 7 bases aligning to TRBD1. The CDR3 totals 14 residues. Unmatched junction bases numbered 6, after V lost 4 bases and J lost 4 bases. Looked up from germline, CDR1 is MGHDK and CDR2 is SYGVNS. DNA for the CDR3: TGTGCCAGCAGTGCCCACGGGACAGTCTATGGCTACACCTTC. Residues: CASSAHGTVYGYTF.